This T cell receptor (beta chain) was recovered during a study of beta chain features in type 1 diabetes. CDR1 and CDR2 (germline): MRHNA, SNTAGT. V gave up 2 bases and J gave up 3 bases, with 4 bases separating them. The CDR3 runs to 12 residues. The isolated RNA, all of it, was reverse transcribed, so expressed TCRB transcripts were what got sequenced. Repertoires were generated with immunoSEQ multiplex PCR, while TCRdb's copy carries only in-frame clones and drops some. This sample yields a few hundred thousand clones, of which more than 11% are seen a single time; 0.035% to 0.045% belongs to the top ten.

Sample: naive CD4+ T cells from blood. The chain joins TRBV6-4 to TRBJ1-2; no reliable D call. This receptor was taken from a man aged 30 to 45 in good health. Here the CDR3 DNA reads TGTGCCAGCAGTGACGGGCACTATGGCTACACCTTC. This codes for CASSDGHYGYTF.